Each of the 10 T cell receptor beta chains below was sequenced from the same sample in a study of cytomegalovirus exposure and HLA in healthy donors (TCRdb year 2017). Libraries were constructed by the immunoSEQ multiplex PCR assay. The multiplex PCR relied on a mix of 60 forward primers for TCR Vbeta segments and 13 reverse primers for TCR Jbeta segments. The source is immuneACCESS, and TCRdb retained only in-frame sequences with V and J called. Part of the clones is not carried over; for the studies checked, unresolved V genes explain less than half of this, and the remainder is unexplained. Within this sample are 120,000 or so clones, with approximately 84% of them counted one time only. The ten largest clones represent 4% of the sample. The sequencing sample was made of PBMCs. Source of these receptors: a man aged 18 to 30 in good health and CMV-seropositive.

This clone was counted between two and nine times. The chain carries TRBV7-2 and TRBJ2-7, with D perhaps TRBD2 (6 bases). The length of the CDR3 is 15 residues. V lost 4 bases and J 6 bases, leaving 19 bases between the germline ends. The germline gives CDR1 SGHTA, CDR2 FQGNSA. CDR3 nucleotide sequence: TGTGCCAGCAGCTGGTGGCCTCGGGGGAGTGGCGAGCAGTACTTC. Encoded protein: CASSWWPRGSGEQYF. The variable domain in full, with the rest retrieved from reference TRBV7-2 and TRBJ2-7, is GAGVSQSPSNKVTEKGKDVELRCDPISGHTALYWYRQSLGQGLEFLIYFQGNSAPDKSGLPSDRFSAERTGGSVSTLTIQRTQQEDSAVYLCASSWWPRGSGEQYFGPGTRLTVT.

The chain combines TRBV4-3 with TRBJ1-1; D might be TRBD1 (6 bases). CDR1 and CDR2 from the germline V gene are LGHNA and YSLEER. The CDR3 contains 16 residues. Between the trimmed V and J ends, which lost 2 bases and 2 bases, there was a span of 15 bases. The CDR3 DNA sequence: TGCGCCAGCAGCCAACAGATTACAGGGTACAACACTGAAGCTTTCTTT. Translating it yields CASSQQITGYNTEAFF.

The rearrangement links TRBV7-9 to TRBJ2-3; a weak D match, TRBD1 (5 bases). The CDR3 totals 13 residues. Between the trimmed V and J ends, which lost 1 base and 8 bases, there was a span of 10 bases. Germline values: CDR1 SEHNR, CDR2 FQNEAQ (reference sequence). CDR3 DNA: TGTGCCAGCAGCTTAGGGCCCCAGGGTACGCAGTATTTT. This translates into CASSLGPQGTQYF.

Points on this clone: This sample includes further DNA sequences coding for the same CDR3. The chain is built from TRBV9 and TRBJ2-1; 9 bases are shared with TRBD2. CDR1 SGDLS and CDR2 YYNGEE come from the germline V gene. The CDR3 consists of 16 residues. J gave up 6 bases and V 2 bases, and 9 bases lay outside the gene matches. The CDR3 region has the DNA TGTGCCAGCAGCGTGGAAGGCGGGGGGGCTCGCAATGAGCAGTTCTTC. Protein product: CASSVEGGGARNEQFF.

This chain connects TRBV9 to TRBJ2-5; TRBD2 matches 10 bases. V dropped 3 bases and J dropped 4; count of bases not matched to a gene: 9. CDR1 SGDLS and CDR2 YYNGEE come from the germline V gene. This CDR3 spans 16 amino acids. The CDR3 reads CASSETTSGSLETQYF. For the CDR3, the DNA is TGTGCCAGCAGCGAAACGACTAGCGGGTCGTTAGAGACCCAGTACTTC.

The CDR3 protein is CAWSASSLNEQFF. The CDR3 nucleotides are TGTGCCTGGAGTGCGTCTAGTCTCAATGAGCAGTTCTTC. The chain employs TRBV30 and TRBJ2-1; unclear D gene. V dropped 1 base and J dropped 6 bases, with 10 bases sitting between them. CDR1 is GTSNPN and CDR2 is SVGIG in the germline V gene (reference sequence). The CDR3 runs to 13 residues.

This chain links TRBV30 with TRBJ2-5; D not certain. The CDR3 is 13 residues long. Germline V gene sequence: CDR1 GTSNPN, CDR2 SVGIG (reference sequence). The V and J ends lost 2 bases and 0 bases respectively, with 7 bases between them. CDR3 loop: CAWSIQYQETQYF. The DNA for the CDR3 is TGTGCCTGGAGTATACAGTACCAAGAGACCCAGTACTTC.

This CDR3 reads CAIRSGPDWERGDLETQYF. CDR3 DNA: TGTGCCATCAGGTCAGGCCCCGACTGGGAGCGGGGGGATCTAGAGACCCAGTACTTC. The chain is built from TRBV10-3 and TRBJ2-5; 9 bases align to TRBD2. Germline V gene data show CDR1 as ENHRY and CDR2 as SYGVKD. With V trimmed by 6 bases and J by 4 bases, 21 bases remained unmatched. This CDR3 comprises 19 residues.

The gene calls are TRBV30 and TRBJ2-7; 11 bases map to TRBD1. Germline CDR1 reads GTSNPN; CDR2 reads SVGIG (reference sequence). The CDR3 loop spans 17 amino acids. The ends lost 8 bases at V and 4 bases at J; junction bases unmatched: 19. The CDR3 sequence: CARDRGVVVSPSYEQYF. In DNA form, the CDR3 reads TGTGCCAGGGACAGGGGGGTCGTGGTATCACCATCATACGAGCAGTACTTC.

The chain has TRBV7-9 and TRBJ2-7; D is perhaps TRBD1 (6 bases). Looked up from germline, CDR1 is SEHNR and CDR2 is FQNEAQ (reference sequence). The CDR3 is 13 amino acids. V was clipped by 1 base and J by 6 bases, with 10 bases between them. The CDR3 DNA reads as TGTGCCAGCAGCTTAGGGACAGACTTCGAGCAGTACTTC. This translates into CASSLGTDFEQYF.